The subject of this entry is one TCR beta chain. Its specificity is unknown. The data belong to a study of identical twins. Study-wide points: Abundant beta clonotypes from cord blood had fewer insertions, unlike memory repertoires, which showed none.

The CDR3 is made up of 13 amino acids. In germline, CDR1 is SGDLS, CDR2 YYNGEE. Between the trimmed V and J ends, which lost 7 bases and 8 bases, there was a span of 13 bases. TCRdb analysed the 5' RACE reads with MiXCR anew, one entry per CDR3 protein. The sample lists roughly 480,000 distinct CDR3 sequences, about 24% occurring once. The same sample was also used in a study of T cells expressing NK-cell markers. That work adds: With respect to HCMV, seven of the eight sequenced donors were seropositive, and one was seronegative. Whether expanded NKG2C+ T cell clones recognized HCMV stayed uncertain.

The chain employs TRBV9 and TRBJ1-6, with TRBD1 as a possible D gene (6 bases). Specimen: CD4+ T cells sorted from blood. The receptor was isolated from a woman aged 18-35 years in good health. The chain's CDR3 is CASDRGGDSPLHF. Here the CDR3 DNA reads TGTGCCAGCGATAGGGGGGGCGATTCACCCCTCCACTTT.